This T cell receptor (beta chain) was sequenced in a study of blood T cell repertoires in COVID-19. Some clones are missing from TCRdb's copy, which holds only in-frame ones; the method was immunoSEQ multiplex PCR. The sample carries about 670,000 clones, just under 90% recorded once. The ends were cut back, 3 bases at V and 5 bases at J, with 8 bases in the middle. The length of the CDR3 is 12 residues. Material: peripheral blood. The receptor was isolated from a woman between 18 and 30 years old with acute or convalescent COVID-19. This sequence joins TRBV12-3 or TRBV12-4 and TRBJ2-7; TRBD1 might be the D (5 bases). Written as DNA, the CDR3 is TGTGCCAGCAGTTTGACAGTCCACGAGCAGTACTTC. As protein: CASSLTVHEQYF.